These 23 T cell receptor beta chains share one sample of origin, sequenced in a study of blood T cells in healthy people across ages. The authors ran a second PCR of roughly 7 to 11 cycles using a sample-barcoded 5' primer and a J-beta primer mix. TCRdb reprocessed the 5' RACE reads with MiXCR, giving one entry per CDR3 protein. The sample shows 1.5 million to 2 million distinct CDR3 sequences, 39% of them seen only once. What was sequenced was blood. All receptors come from a human donor in good health.

This clonotype was counted a few times. The J gene is TRBJ2-1, the V gene TRBV9, with 9 bases aligning to TRBD1. This CDR3 has 16 residues. The ends lost 4 bases at V and 6 bases at J; junction bases unmatched: 11. The V gene's germline CDR1 is SGDLS and CDR2 YYNGEE. CDR3 sequence reads: CASSPGTGRFFNEQFF. The CDR3 coding sequence is TGTGCCAGCAGCCCGGGGACAGGGCGATTCTTCAATGAGCAGTTCTTC.

The V gene is TRBV4-1, the J gene TRBJ1-4; tentative D call: TRBD1 (6 bases). Germline assignment: CDR1 MGHRA and CDR2 YSYEKL. The V and J ends lost 5 bases and 3 bases respectively, with 10 bases between them. This CDR3 is built from 14 residues. The CDR3 loop is CASSWGGPNEKLFF. As DNA, the CDR3 is TGCGCCAGCAGCTGGGGGGGGCCTAATGAAAAACTGTTTTTT.

This chain uses TRBV5-1 with TRBJ2-1; D may be TRBD1 or TRBD2 (6 bases each). Germline assignment: CDR1 SGHRS and CDR2 YFSETQ. The CDR3 totals 19 residues. V was clipped by 0 bases and J by 3 bases, with 22 bases between them. CDR3 in DNA: TGCGCCAGCAGCTTGGATCCATACGATTCGGGGGCATTCTACAATGAGCAGTTCTTC. It specifies CASSLDPYDSGAFYNEQFF.

On this clonotype itself: An end of the junction does not agree with germline; a read error may underlie this. V usage is TRBV28 and J usage is TRBJ2-3; no definite D call. This CDR3 has 16 residues. Germline V CDR1 and CDR2: MDHEN, SYDVKM. As DNA, the CDR3 is TGTGCCAGCAGTTTATGGTCTGGCTCGGGCACAGATACGCGGTATTTT. This translates into CASSLWSGSGTDTRYF.

J is TRBJ2-7 and V is TRBV10-3; D is undetermined. Germline V gene sequence: CDR1 ENHRY, CDR2 SYGVKD. V was pared by 4 bases and J by 1 base, with 11 bases between. This CDR3 spans 14 amino acids. Here the CDR3 reads CAISVADRSYEQYF. In nucleotides, the CDR3 is TGTGCCATCAGTGTGGCGGATCGTTCCTACGAGCAGTACTTC.

The DNA of the CDR3 is TGCAGCGTTGTCGGGGCTAGCGGACACCAAGAGACCCAGTACTTC. Translating gives CSVVGASGHQETQYF. This chain uses TRBV29-1 with TRBJ2-5; the match to TRBD2 covers 7 bases. This CDR3 is 15 amino acids long. Germline CDR1 reads SQVTM; CDR2 reads ANQGSEA. Trimming cost V 4 bases and J 0 bases; bases outside gene matches: 8.

In this sample, this clonotype turned up a few times. The chain is built from TRBV15 and TRBJ2-1; 9 bases agree with TRBD2. This CDR3 is built from 15 residues. Germline V gene lookup returns CDR1 LNHNV and CDR2 YYDKDF (reference sequence). Germline trimming cut 8 bases from V and 4 bases from J; bases unmatched to any gene: 9. CDR3 sequence (DNA): TGTGCCACCCAGCTAGGCGGGGGGGAGTACAATGAGCAGTTCTTC. Translation gives CATQLGGGEYNEQFF.

In this sample, this clonotype turned up once. V and J are TRBV14 and TRBJ2-3; unclear D gene. This CDR3 spans 14 amino acids. Germline V gene data show CDR1 as SGHDN and CDR2 as FVKESK. The V end lost 4 bases, the J end lost 4 bases, and 12 bases lay between the germline ends. The CDR3 nucleotides read TGTGCCAGCAGCCTCATCCAGTACGCAGATACGCAGTATTTT. Its protein product is CASSLIQYADTQYF.

At least ten counts were recorded for this clonotype. The chain uses TRBV28 and TRBJ2-7, with a possible D match to TRBD1 (6 bases). The CDR3 sequence is 16 residues long. Germline CDR1 is MDHEN and CDR2 is SYDVKM. The V and J ends lost 6 bases and 2 bases respectively, with 20 bases between them. The CDR3 nucleotides read TGTGCCAGCAGGGGGGCTTGGGGGACACGAACCTACGAGCAGTACTTC. Translated, it gives CASRGAWGTRTYEQYF.

This chain joins TRBV2 and TRBJ2-7, with a tentative D call TRBD1 (5 bases). Germline V lookup: CDR1 SNHLY, CDR2 FYNNEI. V lost 4 bases, J lost 7 bases, and 14 bases lay in between. The CDR3 loop spans 13 amino acids. CDR3 nucleotides: TGTGCCAGCAGTGCAGGGTTGTCCGGGGAGCAGTACTTC. This translates into CASSAGLSGEQYF.

This clonotype has just a few counts. The chain uses TRBV4-2 and TRBJ2-7; weak D call: TRBD2 (5 bases). The CDR3 totals 15 residues. V lost 1 base, J lost 4 bases, and 14 bases lay in between. CDR1 is LGHNA, CDR2 YNFKEQ, per germline. CDR3 amino acids: CASSQVGMGVYEQYF. The DNA for the CDR3 is TGTGCCAGCAGCCAAGTAGGGATGGGAGTTTACGAGCAGTACTTC.

This clonotype showed up just once. The junction departs from germline at one end; a sequencing error may be responsible. The rearrangement uses TRBV20-1 and TRBJ1-4; D call uncertain. CDR1 and CDR2 (germline): DFQATT, SNEGSKA (reference sequence). The CDR3 has 14 amino acids. The CDR3 reads CSARGDSTNGKLFF. CDR3 DNA: TGCAGTGCTAGAGGGGATTCAACTAATGGAAAACTGTTTTTT.

The rearrangement joins TRBV14 to TRBJ2-3; 8 nucleotides agree with TRBD2. Germline V lookup: CDR1 SGHDN, CDR2 FVKESK. V trimming: 0 bases; J trimming: 4 bases; junction bases outside the gene matches: 0. CDR3 length equals 14 residues. The DNA of the CDR3 is TGTGCCAGCAGCCAAGAACTAGCGGCAGATACGCAGTATTTT. The encoded protein is CASSQELAADTQYF.

This clonotype was observed a handful of times. V usage is TRBV20-1 and J usage is TRBJ1-2; TRBD1 agrees at 7 bases. The V segment lost 0 bases and the J segment 8 bases; nucleotides outside the gene matches: 12. Per germline, CDR1 DFQATT and CDR2 SNEGSKA (reference sequence). This CDR3 region has 15 residues. The CDR3 loop is CSARDRRGQPTGYTF. DNA of the CDR3: TGCAGTGCTAGAGATAGGCGGGGACAGCCGACAGGCTACACCTTC.

The chain couples TRBV20-1 to TRBJ2-5; a weak D match, TRBD2 (6 bases). Trimming left V 0 bases short and J 0 bases short, with 17 bases between. Germline V gene sequence: CDR1 DFQATT, CDR2 SNEGSKA (reference sequence). CDR3 length equals 17 residues. CDR3 in amino acids: CSARDPGTGVNQETQYF. For the CDR3, the DNA is TGCAGTGCTAGAGATCCGGGGACGGGGGTGAACCAAGAGACCCAGTACTTC.

This clonotype showed up just a few times. The chain joins TRBV14 to TRBJ2-4; D may match TRBD1 or TRBD2 (5 bases each). The DNA end lines up better with TRBJ2-7; the J call may be wrong. Germline assignment: CDR1 SGHDN and CDR2 FVKESK. This CDR3 contains 13 residues. The CDR3 here is CASSQLGADEQYF. Written as DNA, the CDR3 is TGTGCCAGCAGCCAACTCGGGGCCGACGAGCAGTACTTC.

The chain carries TRBV29-1 and TRBJ2-3, with TRBD2 as a possible D gene (5 bases). The ends were cut back, 6 bases at V and 0 bases at J, with 13 bases in the middle. Germline V gene lookup returns CDR1 SQVTM and CDR2 ANQGSEA. This CDR3 contains 14 residues. CDR3 sequence (DNA): TGCAGCGTGATCAAAAGGACTAGCACAGATACGCAGTATTTT. As protein: CSVIKRTSTDTQYF.

This clonotype was found a few times. The chain has TRBV12-3 or TRBV12-4 and TRBJ1-4; D might be TRBD1 (5 bases). The CDR3 spans 14 residues. Between the trimmed V and J ends, which lost 8 bases and 7 bases, there was a span of 17 bases. The CDR3 sequence: CASGQIQGREKLFF. CDR3 coding DNA: TGTGCCAGCGGCCAGATTCAGGGTCGTGAAAAACTGTTTTTT.

This clonotype has just one count. The V gene is TRBV7-2, the J gene TRBJ1-5; D not resolved. In germline, CDR1 is SGHTA, CDR2 FQGNSA. Between the trimmed V and J ends, which lost 1 base and 10 bases, there was a span of 8 bases. The CDR3 extends over 12 amino acids. CDR3 sequence: CASSLEASPQHF. The CDR3 DNA reads as TGTGCCAGCAGCTTAGAGGCCTCTCCCCAGCATTTT.

The chain has TRBV6-2 or TRBV6-3 and TRBJ2-7, with a tentative D call TRBD2 (6 bases). Deletions cut 6 bases from V and 3 bases from J, with 15 bases between. The length of the CDR3 is 14 residues. The germline V gene has CDR1 MNHEY and CDR2 SVGEGT. CDR3 loop: CASSRGASLYEQYF. The CDR3 nucleotides read TGTGCCAGCAGCCGCGGGGCTTCACTCTACGAGCAGTACTTC.

This clonotype showed up just a few times. The chain couples TRBV4-3 to TRBJ2-5, with 7 bases lining up with TRBD2. J lost 4 bases, V lost 3 bases, and 5 bases had no gene match. The germline V gene encodes CDR1 LGHNA and CDR2 YSLEER. There are 14 residues in the CDR3. Here the CDR3 reads CASSQASGVETQYF. Written as DNA, the CDR3 is TGCGCCAGCAGCCAGGCAAGCGGGGTAGAGACCCAGTACTTC.

The rearrangement links TRBV14 to TRBJ1-2; maybe TRBD1 (5 bases). V dropped 1 base and J dropped 4 bases, with 10 bases sitting between them. The CDR3 runs to 14 residues. Germline V gene data show CDR1 as SGHDN and CDR2 as FVKESK. CDR3 amino acids: CASSQARAGYGYTF. The DNA for the CDR3 is TGTGCCAGCAGCCAAGCCAGGGCGGGCTATGGCTACACCTTC.

The chain recombines TRBV6-5 with TRBJ1-2; 9 nucleotides agree with TRBD1. The CDR3 runs 14 residues. The germline gives CDR1 MNHEY, CDR2 SVGAGI. V was clipped by 2 bases and J by 6 bases; unmatched bases: 4. CDR3 DNA: TGTGCCAGCAGTTACGCCGGGACAGGGAATGGCTACACCTTC. Its translation: CASSYAGTGNGYTF.